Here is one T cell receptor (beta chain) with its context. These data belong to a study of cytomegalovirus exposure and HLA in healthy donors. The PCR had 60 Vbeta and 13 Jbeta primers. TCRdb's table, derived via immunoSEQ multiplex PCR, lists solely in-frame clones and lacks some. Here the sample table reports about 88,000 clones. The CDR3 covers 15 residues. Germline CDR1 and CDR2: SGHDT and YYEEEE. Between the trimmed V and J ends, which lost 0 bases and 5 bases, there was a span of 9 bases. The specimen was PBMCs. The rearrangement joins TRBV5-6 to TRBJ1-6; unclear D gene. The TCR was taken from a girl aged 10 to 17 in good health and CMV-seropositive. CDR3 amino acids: CASSLGIGDNSPLHF. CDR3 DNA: TGTGCCAGCAGCTTGGGGATCGGGGATAATTCACCCCTCCACTTT. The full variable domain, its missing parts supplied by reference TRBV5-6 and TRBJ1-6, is DAGVTQSPTHLIKTRGQQVTLRCSPKSGHDTVSWYQQALGQGPQFIFQYYEEEERQRGNFPDRFSGHQFPNYSSELNVNALLLGDSALYLCASSLGIGDNSPLHFGNGTRLTVT.